Following are 24 T cell receptor beta chains from one sample sequenced in a study of shared clonotypes between healthy human individuals. Data came from immunoSEQ multiplex PCR; TCRdb stores just in-frame clones and leaves some out. This table holds 550,000 to 850,000 clones, roughly 72% found once. Sequenced material: memory CD4+ T cells sorted from blood. Subset defined: CD45RA-negative fraction. The receptors derive from a woman in her twenties or thirties in good health.

The sample holds one count of this clone. The V call is TRBV18, the J call TRBJ2-3, with a weak D call TRBD1 (6 bases). Germline CDR1 and CDR2: KGHSH and LQKENI. The length of the CDR3 is 14 residues. Trimming took 6 bases from V and 2 from J, leaving 12 bases between them. The DNA of the CDR3 is TGTGCCAGCTCGGGACAATTCGACACAGATACGCAGTATTTT. Encoded protein: CASSGQFDTDTQYF.

This clone occurred once. The chain uses TRBV25-1 and TRBJ2-5; D not certain. Looked up from germline, CDR1 is MGHDK and CDR2 is SYGVNS. The length of the CDR3 is 12 residues. Trimming took off 4 bases at V and 4 bases at J, with 7 bases between the two ends. The CDR3 sequence: CASSGFGETQYF. The CDR3 DNA is TGTGCCAGCAGTGGGTTTGGAGAGACCCAGTACTTC.

The rearrangement joins TRBV27 to TRBJ1-5; 9 bases align to TRBD1. Trimming cost V 0 bases and J 0 bases; bases outside gene matches: 3. In germline, CDR1 is MNHEY, CDR2 SMNVEV (reference sequence). The CDR3 loop spans 17 amino acids. The CDR3 DNA reads as TGTGCCAGCAGTTTATCCTGGACAGGGGATAGCAATCAGCCCCAGCATTTT. Translation gives CASSLSWTGDSNQPQHF.

This chain links TRBV5-1 with TRBJ2-2; D is perhaps TRBD1 or TRBD2 (6 bases each). The CDR3 consists of 15 residues. Germline-derived CDR1 and CDR2 are SGHRS and YFSETQ. The germline V and J ends were trimmed by 3 bases and 4 bases, with 13 bases remaining between them. CDR3 protein: CASSWGDTSTGELFF. CDR3 sequence (DNA): TGCGCCAGCAGCTGGGGGGACACGAGCACCGGGGAGCTGTTTTTT.

The chain is built from TRBV27 and TRBJ2-3; no clear D gene. This CDR3 spans 15 amino acids. Germline lookup yields CDR1 MNHEY and CDR2 SMNVEV (reference sequence). Trimming took 3 bases from V and 2 from J, leaving 12 bases between them. CDR3 in amino acids: CASSFLNRHTDTQYF. The CDR3 DNA is TGTGCCAGCAGTTTTTTGAACAGACACACAGATACGCAGTATTTT.

The genes are TRBV28 and TRBJ1-2, with TRBD1 as a possible D gene (5 bases). The length of the CDR3 is 14 residues. Trimming removed 6 bases from V and 3 bases from J, with 14 bases in between. The V gene's germline CDR1 is MDHEN and CDR2 SYDVKM. The CDR3 DNA sequence: TGTGCCAGCAGCGACGTGGGGCCCCACTATGGCTACACCTTC. This codes for CASSDVGPHYGYTF.

V usage is TRBV5-5 and J usage is TRBJ2-2; 9 bases fit TRBD2. Per the germline V gene, CDR1 is SGHKS and CDR2 is YYEKEE (reference sequence). J gave up 1 base and V 4 bases, and 8 bases lay outside the gene matches. The length of the CDR3 is 17 residues. In nucleotides, the CDR3 is TGTGCCAGCAGCGCGATTAGCGGGAGCCGGAACACCGGGGAGCTGTTTTTT. Residues: CASSAISGSRNTGELFF. Filled out from reference TRBV5-5 and TRBJ2-2, the complete variable domain reads DAGVTQSPTHLIKTRGQQVTLRCSPISGHKSVSWYQQVLGQGPQFIFQYYEKEERGRGNFPDRFSARQFPNYSSELNVNALLLGDSALYLCASSAISGSRNTGELFFGEGSRLTVL.

The chain recombines TRBV6-6 with TRBJ1-2, with D perhaps TRBD1 (5 bases). The germline CDR1 and CDR2 sequences are MNHNY and SVGAGI (reference sequence). This CDR3 is built from 15 residues. The germline V and J ends were trimmed by 0 bases and 3 bases, with 11 bases remaining between them. CDR3 residues: CASSYSGRPDYGYTF. For the CDR3, the DNA is TGTGCCAGCAGTTACTCGGGGCGTCCAGACTATGGCTACACCTTC.

A single count supports this clone. V gene TRBV28 combines with J gene TRBJ1-1, with unresolved D. Trimming cost V 8 bases and J 5 bases, with 12 bases left between them. The CDR3 loop spans 12 amino acids. Germline CDR1 reads MDHEN; CDR2 reads SYDVKM. CDR3 region: CASREMRTEAFF. CDR3 nucleotide sequence: TGTGCCAGCCGTGAGATGAGGACTGAAGCTTTCTTT. The full variable domain, its missing parts supplied by reference TRBV28 and TRBJ1-1, is DVKVTQSSRYLVKRTGEKVFLECVQDMDHENMFWYRQDPGLGLRLIYFSYDVKMKEKGDIPEGYSVSREKKERFSLILESASTNQTSMYLCASREMRTEAFFGQGTRLTVV.

This chain links TRBV7-2 with TRBJ2-2; TRBD1 or TRBD2 may be the D gene (6 bases each). CDR1 SGHTA and CDR2 FQGNSA come from the germline V gene. This CDR3 contains 18 residues. Trimming pared 5 bases from V and 6 bases from J, leaving 25 bases between. CDR3 DNA sequence: TGTGCCAGCAGCCCCTGGACAGTTGTCGGGAGTAGGGCCGGGGAGCTGTTTTTT. Translated: CASSPWTVVGSRAGELFF.

This clone has only a few counts. The rearrangement links TRBV5-6 to TRBJ2-7, with D unclear. Looked up from germline, CDR1 is SGHDT and CDR2 is YYEEEE. Trimming took 0 bases from V and 6 from J, leaving 10 bases between them. The CDR3 is made up of 13 amino acids. CDR3 DNA: TGTGCCAGCAGCTTGGCTCCACAGCTCGAGCAGTACTTC. Protein: CASSLAPQLEQYF.

Points on this clone: Other DNA sequences within the sample encode an identical CDR3. The chain is built from TRBV5-1 and TRBJ1-5, with 7 bases that match TRBD1. Germline V gives CDR1 SGHRS, CDR2 YFSETQ. This CDR3 region has 15 residues. V dropped 0 bases and J dropped 1; count of bases not matched to a gene: 1. The CDR3 loop is CASSLGQGSNQPQHF. For the CDR3, the DNA is TGCGCCAGCAGCTTGGGACAGGGAAGCAATCAGCCCCAGCATTTT.

This sequence joins TRBV7-9 and TRBJ2-5, with a tentative D call TRBD1 (6 bases). The end of the DNA is better explained by TRBJ2-7, so the J call may be wrong. The CDR3 runs 14 residues. Per the germline V gene, CDR1 is SEHNR and CDR2 is FQNEAQ (reference sequence). Here the CDR3 reads CASSQVRTVNEQYF. Here the CDR3 DNA reads TGTGCCAGCAGTCAAGTACGGACAGTGAACGAGCAGTACTTC.

The chain uses TRBV28 and TRBJ2-5, with 10 nucleotides matching TRBD1. V was clipped by 6 bases and J by 4 bases; unmatched bases: 5. The CDR3 length is 14 residues. The germline gives CDR1 MDHEN, CDR2 SYDVKM. This CDR3 reads CASRSGQGGETQYF. CDR3 in DNA: TGTGCCAGCAGAAGTGGACAGGGGGGAGAGACCCAGTACTTC.

A word on this clone: This likely traces to a read error, being one base from a far larger clone. This rearrangement joins TRBV2 to TRBJ2-7, with D perhaps matching TRBD1 (6 bases). The germline gives CDR1 SNHLY, CDR2 FYNNEI. V lost 7 bases, J lost 5 bases, and 18 bases lay in between. The CDR3 spans 14 residues. CDR3 bases: TGTGCCAGCAACAGGGACAATGGGGCCCACGAGCAGTACTTC. Amino acid sequence: CASNRDNGAHEQYF.

The genes are TRBV19 and TRBJ1-1; D is ambiguous. V gave up 6 bases and J gave up 0 bases, with 8 bases separating them. This CDR3 is built from 13 residues. Germline V gives CDR1 LNHDA, CDR2 SQIVND (reference sequence). The CDR3 protein is CASRRGLNTEAFF. CDR3 nucleotide sequence: TGTGCCAGTAGAAGAGGGCTGAACACTGAAGCTTTCTTT.

The table lists this clone with a count of one. The V call is TRBV5-4, the J call TRBJ2-5; TRBD2 agrees at 8 bases. The V and J ends lost 2 bases and 5 bases, in that order; junction bases with no gene match: 14. The CDR3 consists of 17 residues. Germline CDR1 and CDR2: SGHNT and YYREEE (reference sequence). In nucleotides, the CDR3 is TGTGCCAGCAGCTTTCAAGCTAGCGGGCCCGAGGGGGAGACCCAGTACTTC. Residues: CASSFQASGPEGETQYF.

This clone was found a few times. J is TRBJ2-2 and V is TRBV10-1; 10 bases match TRBD2. After removal of 5 bases from V and 6 bases from J, the junction contained 3 bases not matched to a gene. Looked up from germline, CDR1 is WNHNN and CDR2 is SYGVQD (reference sequence). This CDR3 contains 14 residues. The CDR3 DNA is TGCGCCAGCAGTCAGCTAGCGGGAGCCGGGGAGCTGTTTTTT. Translated: CASSQLAGAGELFF.

The chain has TRBV15 and TRBJ2-1; TRBD1 matches 8 bases. Looked up from germline, CDR1 is LNHNV and CDR2 is YYDKDF (reference sequence). CDR3 length: 15 amino acids. J gave up 6 bases and V 3 bases, and 7 bases lay outside the gene matches. Written as DNA, the CDR3 is TGTGCCACCAGCAGGACAGGGGAAAGTACCAATGAGCAGTTCTTC. Translation gives CATSRTGESTNEQFF.

J is TRBJ2-3 and V is TRBV4-2, with 8 nucleotides matching TRBD1. This CDR3 is built from 16 residues. CDR1 is LGHNA and CDR2 is YNFKEQ in the germline V gene. The V and J ends lost 3 bases and 1 base, in that order; junction bases with no gene match: 6. CDR3 in amino acids: CASSQEKDRGTDTQYF. Written as DNA, the CDR3 is TGTGCCAGCAGCCAGGAGAAGGACAGGGGCACAGATACGCAGTATTTT.

The CDR3 here is CASSSGQGDTIKSYEQYF. The CDR3 DNA is TGTGCCAGCAGTTCAGGACAGGGAGATACGATAAAGTCCTACGAGCAGTACTTC. The rearrangement joins TRBV28 to TRBJ2-7, with 8 bases lining up with TRBD1. V dropped 4 bases and J dropped 1; count of bases not matched to a gene: 15. The V gene's germline CDR1 is MDHEN and CDR2 SYDVKM. The CDR3 is made up of 18 amino acids.

The chain couples TRBV7-8 to TRBJ1-5; a weak D match, TRBD1 (6 bases). The germline V and J ends were trimmed by 6 bases and 5 bases, with 20 bases remaining between them. CDR1 and CDR2 from the germline V gene are SGHVS and FQNEAQ. The CDR3 sequence is 16 residues long. This chain's CDR3 is CASRPRGQGSDQPQHF. The CDR3 DNA reads as TGTGCCAGCAGACCCCGGGGGCAGGGCTCGGATCAGCCCCAGCATTTT.

The rearrangement links TRBV15 to TRBJ2-7; 9 bases fit TRBD2. Trimming took 0 bases from V and 5 from J; bases not matched to a gene: 5. The CDR3 contains 15 residues. Germline V gene sequence: CDR1 LNHNV, CDR2 YYDKDF (reference sequence). The CDR3, as DNA: TGTGCCACCAGCAGAGATGATAGCGGGAGCCACGAGCAGTACTTC. Encoded protein: CATSRDDSGSHEQYF. Drawing the rest from reference TRBV15 and TRBJ2-7, the complete variable domain is DAMVIQNPRYQVTQFGKPVTLSCSQTLNHNVMYWYQQKSSQAPKLLFHYYDKDFNNEADTPDNFQSRRPNTSFCFLDIRSPGLGDTAMYLCATSRDDSGSHEQYFGPGTRLTVT.

The chain recombines TRBV6-9 with TRBJ2-7; possible D gene TRBD1, 6 bases. V lost 4 bases to trimming and J lost 3 bases, with 22 bases between them. This CDR3 spans 17 amino acids. Germline CDR1 is MNHGY and CDR2 is SVAAGI. The CDR3 loop reads CASSWADRGTYNYEQYF. CDR3 DNA: TGTGCCAGCAGTTGGGCGGATAGGGGGACATATAACTACGAGCAGTACTTC.